This paragraph covers one T cell receptor (beta chain) sequence. Its antigen is currently unknown. The study ran its PCR with 60 Vbeta and 13 Jbeta primers. Measured with immunoSEQ multiplex PCR; TCRdb has only the in-frame clones, and not every one. The record lists 110,000 to 150,000 clones, of which the ten most abundant hold about 2.2%. There are 13 residues in the CDR3. CDR1 is MNHEY, CDR2 SVGAGI, per germline. V lost 2 bases to trimming and J lost 2 bases, with 6 bases between them. The data were obtained in a study of cytomegalovirus exposure and HLA in healthy donors. Study outcomes and limitations: According to a later analysis, most TCR beta chains associated with CMV appeared HLA-restricted. CMV serostatus was the sole immune exposure data available. Most TCR beta V segments were productive about 87% or about 30% of the time in an earlier analysis.

Sequenced sample: PBMCs. The V and J genes are TRBV6-5 and TRBJ1-1; D ambiguous. The receptor was derived from a young woman in good health and CMV-seronegative. The CDR3 coding sequence is TGTGCCAGCAGTTACAGCGCAAACACTGAAGCTTTCTTT. Amino acid sequence: CASSYSANTEAFF.